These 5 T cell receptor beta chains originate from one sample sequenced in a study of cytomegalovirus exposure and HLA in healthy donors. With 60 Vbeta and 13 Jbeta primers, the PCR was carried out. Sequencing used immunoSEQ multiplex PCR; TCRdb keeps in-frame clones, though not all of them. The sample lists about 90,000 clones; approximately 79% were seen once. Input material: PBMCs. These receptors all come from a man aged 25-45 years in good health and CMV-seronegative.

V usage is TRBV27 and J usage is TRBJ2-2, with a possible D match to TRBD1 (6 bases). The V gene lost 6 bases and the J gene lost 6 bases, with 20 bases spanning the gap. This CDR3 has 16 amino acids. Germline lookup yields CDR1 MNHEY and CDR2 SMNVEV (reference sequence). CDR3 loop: CASRDRRGTRSGELFF. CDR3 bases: TGTGCCAGCAGGGACAGAAGGGGGACGCGATCCGGGGAGCTGTTTTTT.

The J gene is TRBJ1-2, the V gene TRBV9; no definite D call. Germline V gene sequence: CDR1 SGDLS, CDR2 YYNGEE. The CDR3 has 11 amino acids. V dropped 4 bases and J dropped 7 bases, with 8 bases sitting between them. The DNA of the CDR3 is TGTGCCAGCAGCTCCCGTCTTGGCTACACCTTC. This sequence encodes CASSSRLGYTF.

CDR3 amino acids: CASSLFSGTQNTGELFF. CDR3 bases: TGCGCCAGCAGCTTATTCTCCGGGACACAGAACACCGGGGAGCTGTTTTTT. The V gene is TRBV5-1, the J gene TRBJ2-2, with D possibly matching TRBD1 (6 bases). V was cut by 2 bases and J by 1 base, with 15 bases left in between. Germline V gives CDR1 SGHRS, CDR2 YFSETQ. This CDR3 has 17 residues.

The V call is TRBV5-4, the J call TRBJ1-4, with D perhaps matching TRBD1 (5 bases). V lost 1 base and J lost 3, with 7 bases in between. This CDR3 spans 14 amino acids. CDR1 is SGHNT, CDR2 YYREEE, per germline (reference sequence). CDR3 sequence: CASSLQGPNEKLFF. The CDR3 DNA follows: TGTGCCAGCAGCTTGCAGGGTCCTAATGAAAAACTGTTTTTT.

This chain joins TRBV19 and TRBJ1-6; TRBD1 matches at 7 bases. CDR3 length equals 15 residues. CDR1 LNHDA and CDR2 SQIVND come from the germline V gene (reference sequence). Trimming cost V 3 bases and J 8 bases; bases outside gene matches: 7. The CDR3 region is CASSMPQGVDSPLHF. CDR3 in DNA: TGTGCCAGTAGTATGCCGCAGGGGGTCGATTCACCCCTCCACTTT.